A single sample is the source of the 7 T cell receptor beta chains below, sequenced in a study of cytomegalovirus exposure and HLA in healthy donors. PCR employed 60 Vbeta and 13 Jbeta primers. Sequenced by immunoSEQ multiplex PCR; TCRdb stores in-frame clones only, minus some. The sample consists of 130,000 or so clones, around nine tenths of them appearing once. What was sequenced was PBMCs. The receptors come from a woman aged 25 to 39 in good health and CMV-seronegative.

The chain links TRBV5-1 to TRBJ2-1; 7 bases agree with TRBD2. V gave up 4 bases and J gave up 7 bases; unmatched junction bases: 8. Germline V gene data show CDR1 as SGHRS and CDR2 as YFSETQ. This CDR3 is 14 amino acids long. For the CDR3, the DNA is TGCGCCAGCAGCAACCAAGGCGGGAGAAATGAGCAGTTCTTC. This sequence encodes CASSNQGGRNEQFF.

V and J are TRBV6-1 and TRBJ2-7, with 8 bases fitting TRBD1. V gave up 9 bases and J gave up 7 bases; unmatched junction bases: 11. This CDR3 is built from 13 residues. CDR1 and CDR2 from the germline V gene are MNHNS and SASEGT. CDR3 in DNA: TGTGCCAGTAGAAGCAGGGGGCTAGGGGAGCAGTACTTC. It yields the protein CASRSRGLGEQYF.

The CDR3: CASSFAGSRSNEQFF. CDR3 in DNA: TGTGCCAGCAGTTTTGCCGGGTCACGTTCCAATGAGCAGTTCTTC. This chain joins TRBV28 and TRBJ2-1; D not resolved. From germline, CDR1 is MDHEN and CDR2 SYDVKM. V was shortened by 3 bases and J by 6 bases, with 15 bases between the two germline ends. The CDR3 has 15 amino acids.

The genes are TRBV5-5 and TRBJ2-2, with D possibly being TRBD1 (7 bases). The CDR3 is 16 residues long. V gave up 2 bases and J gave up 7 bases, with 18 bases separating them. CDR1 SGHKS and CDR2 YYEKEE come from the germline V gene (reference sequence). CDR3 sequence reads: CASSFQSRGVSGELFF. The CDR3 nucleotides are TGTGCCAGCAGCTTTCAATCCAGGGGGGTCAGCGGGGAGCTGTTTTTT.

The V gene is TRBV28, the J gene TRBJ1-2, with a tentative D call TRBD1 (6 bases). Germline V gene lookup returns CDR1 MDHEN and CDR2 SYDVKM. The V end was cut by 4 bases, the J end by 2 bases, with 11 bases between. The CDR3 contains 14 residues. In DNA form, the CDR3 reads TGTGCCAGCAGTTCGGGGGGGGCAAACTATGGCTACACCTTC. Translating gives CASSSGGANYGYTF.

About this clone: Other nucleotide sequences from this sample produce the same CDR3. V gene TRBV5-4 combines with J gene TRBJ2-3; 11 positions match TRBD2. CDR1 is SGHNT, CDR2 YYREEE, per germline (reference sequence). V dropped 2 bases and J dropped 4; count of bases not matched to a gene: 6. The CDR3 length is 16 residues. CDR3 nucleotides: TGTGCCAGCAGCTTACGGCTAGCGGGAGGCGCAGATACGCAGTATTTT. Translating gives CASSLRLAGGADTQYF.

The V call is TRBV9, the J call TRBJ1-2; no definite D call. Germline V CDR1 and CDR2: SGDLS, YYNGEE. This CDR3 is built from 14 residues. Trimming left V 4 bases short and J 3 bases short, with 13 bases between. This CDR3 is CASSPRVAYYGYTF. The DNA for the CDR3 is TGTGCCAGCAGCCCTCGGGTGGCCTACTATGGCTACACCTTC.